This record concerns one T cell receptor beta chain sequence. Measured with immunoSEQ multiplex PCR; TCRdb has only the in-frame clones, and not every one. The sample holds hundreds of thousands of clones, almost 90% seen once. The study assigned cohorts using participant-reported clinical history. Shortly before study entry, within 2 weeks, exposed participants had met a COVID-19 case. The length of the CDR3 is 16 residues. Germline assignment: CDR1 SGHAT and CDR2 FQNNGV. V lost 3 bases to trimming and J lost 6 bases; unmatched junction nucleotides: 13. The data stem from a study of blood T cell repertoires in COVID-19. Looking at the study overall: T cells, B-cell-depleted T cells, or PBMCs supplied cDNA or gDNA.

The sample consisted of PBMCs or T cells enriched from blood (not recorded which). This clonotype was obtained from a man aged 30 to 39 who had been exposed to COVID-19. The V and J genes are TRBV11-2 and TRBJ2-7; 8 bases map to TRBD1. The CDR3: CASSLWRRDRLCEQYF. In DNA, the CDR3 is TGTGCCAGCAGCTTGTGGCGCCGGGACAGGTTATGCGAGCAGTACTTC.